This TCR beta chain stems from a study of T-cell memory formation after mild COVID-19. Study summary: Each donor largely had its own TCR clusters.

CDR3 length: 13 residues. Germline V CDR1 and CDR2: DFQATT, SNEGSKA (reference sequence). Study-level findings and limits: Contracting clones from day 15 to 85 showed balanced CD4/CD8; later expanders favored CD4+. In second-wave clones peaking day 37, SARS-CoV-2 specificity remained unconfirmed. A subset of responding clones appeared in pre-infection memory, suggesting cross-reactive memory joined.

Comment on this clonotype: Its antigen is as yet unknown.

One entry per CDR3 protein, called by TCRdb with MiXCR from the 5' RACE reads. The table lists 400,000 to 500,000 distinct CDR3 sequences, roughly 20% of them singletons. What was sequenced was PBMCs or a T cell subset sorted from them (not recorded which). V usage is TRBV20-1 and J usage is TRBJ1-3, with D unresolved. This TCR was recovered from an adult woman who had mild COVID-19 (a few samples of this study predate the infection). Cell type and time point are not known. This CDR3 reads CSADSRLGNTIYF. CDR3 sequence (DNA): TGCAGCGCTGACTCGCGTCTTGGGAACACCATATATTTT.